A selection of T cell receptor beta chains follows, all from one sample in a study of cytomegalovirus exposure and HLA in healthy donors. Repertoires were generated with immunoSEQ multiplex PCR, while TCRdb's copy carries only in-frame clones and drops some. There are fewer than 90,000 clones in the sample; 90% to 96% occur only once, and 1.6% lies in the top ten. The sequenced sample was PBMCs. These receptor sequences come from a man aged 18 to 30 in good health and CMV-seropositive. CDR3s include the opening cysteine and the closing phenylalanine or tryptophan. The D gene is left open where the match is weak.

V gene: TRBV5-1
D gene: -
J gene: TRBJ2-1
CDR3 DNA: TGCGCCAGCAGTCAGTCGGGTTCTTTATCCTACAATGAGCAGTTCTTC
CDR3 protein: CASSQSGSLSYNEQFF

V gene: TRBV4-2
D gene: -
J gene: TRBJ1-2
CDR3 DNA: TGTGCCAGCAGCCCCCCAGGCCATAACTATGGCTACACCTTC
CDR3 protein: CASSPPGHNYGYTF

V gene: TRBV2
D gene: TRBD1
J gene: TRBJ2-7
CDR3 DNA: TGTGCCAGCAGTGACTCTTTCCCGACAGGGGAGAACTACGAGCAGTACTTC
CDR3 protein: CASSDSFPTGENYEQYF

V gene: TRBV7-9
D gene: TRBD1
J gene: TRBJ1-2
CDR3 DNA: TGTGCCAGCAGCCTGACAGGGGGCACTGCGGATGGCTACACCTTC
CDR3 protein: CASSLTGGTADGYTF

V gene: TRBV9
D gene: TRBD1
J gene: TRBJ2-7
CDR3 DNA: TGTGCCAGCAGCCTCCGGGGGGACAGGGGGATACACGAGCAGTACTTC
CDR3 protein: CASSLRGDRGIHEQYF

V gene: TRBV7-9
D gene: TRBD2
J gene: TRBJ2-5
CDR3 DNA: TGTGCCAGCAGCTGGCTTCTAGCGGAGGAGCCAGGGGAGACCCAGTACTTC
CDR3 protein: CASSWLLAEEPGETQYF

V gene: TRBV30
D gene: TRBD2
J gene: TRBJ2-5
CDR3 DNA: TGTGCCTGGATGCAGGGAGGGGCTTTCCGCACCCAGTGGGAGGGCCAGTACTTC
CDR3 protein: CAWMQGGAFRTQWEGQYF

V gene: TRBV29-1
D gene: TRBD2
J gene: TRBJ2-7
CDR3 DNA: TGCAGCGCAGGGACTAGCGCTACCTACGAGCAGTACTTC
CDR3 protein: CSAGTSATYEQYF

V gene: TRBV7-8
D gene: -
J gene: TRBJ1-3
CDR3 DNA: TGTGCCAGCAGCCGCGGGGTTGGGGGTTGGGCCGGAAACACCATATATTTT
CDR3 protein: CASSRGVGGWAGNTIYF

V gene: TRBV5-6
D gene: TRBD1
J gene: TRBJ1-4
CDR3 DNA: TGTGCCAGCAGCTTGGGGCCACAGGGGGCGAATGAAAAACTGTTTTTT
CDR3 protein: CASSLGPQGANEKLFF

V gene: TRBV28
D gene: TRBD2
J gene: TRBJ2-1
CDR3 DNA: TGTGCCAGCAGAGAACTACTAGCGGGATTGGTCAATGAGCAGTTCTTC
CDR3 protein: CASRELLAGLVNEQFF

V gene: TRBV6-5
D gene: -
J gene: TRBJ2-7
CDR3 DNA: TGTGCCAGCAGTTACTCAGGGGTCGGCTCCTACGAGCAGTACTTC
CDR3 protein: CASSYSGVGSYEQYF

V gene: TRBV28
D gene: -
J gene: TRBJ2-3
CDR3 DNA: TGTGCCAGCAGGGCCAGCATCCTAGGCACAGATACGCAGTATTTT
CDR3 protein: CASRASILGTDTQYF

V gene: TRBV5-6
D gene: -
J gene: TRBJ2-3
CDR3 DNA: TGTGCCAGCAGCTTGGTCACGGAGGGGCCGTACGGAGATACGCAGTATTTT
CDR3 protein: CASSLVTEGPYGDTQYF

V gene: TRBV10-2
D gene: -
J gene: TRBJ2-7
CDR3 DNA: TGCGCCAGCAGTGAAACCGGGAACAACTACGAGCAGTACTTC
CDR3 protein: CASSETGNNYEQYF

V gene: TRBV7-2
D gene: -
J gene: TRBJ1-4
CDR3 DNA: TGTGCCAGCAGCCTGGGACTCTCAACGATTCCTAATGAAAAACTGTTTTTT
CDR3 protein: CASSLGLSTIPNEKLFF